This T cell receptor beta chain was sequenced during a study of cytomegalovirus exposure and HLA in healthy donors. At the level of the study: Earlier results showed almost 120 million unique TCR beta sequences derived from some 190 million T cells. Broader study findings: TCR beta V segments were, for the most part, productive about 87% or about 30% of the time in an earlier analysis. Immune exposure data for these donors was limited to CMV serostatus. Excluded: some indistinguishable V segments such as TRBV6-2 and TRBV6-3.

The germline V and J ends were trimmed by 2 bases and 6 bases, with 7 bases remaining between them. Per germline, CDR1 SNHLY and CDR2 FYNNEI. CDR3 size: 12 residues. This clone was seen many times. Antigen specificity is unknown. The PCR was carried out with 60 Vbeta primers and 13 Jbeta primers. Profiled with immunoSEQ multiplex PCR; TCRdb holds only in-frame clones, not every one. Among around 190,000 clones listed, about three quarters were seen once. The sample taken for sequencing was PBMCs. The chain has TRBV2 and TRBJ1-1; possibly TRBD1 for D (5 bases). The clonotype originates from a middle-aged woman in good health and CMV-seronegative. The DNA for the CDR3 is TGTGCCAGCAGTGAATTGGGGCCTGAAGCTTTCTTT. Its translation is CASSELGPEAFF.